The clone carrying this TCR beta chain turned up a few times. Its matching antigen is unknown. These data originate in a study of CD8 T cells in ankylosing spondylitis. Study observations and caveats: Characteristic, it appeared, of ankylosing spondylitis blood was a TCR beta motif of seven or eight highly homologous variants. Certain motif variants had earlier been reported in reactive arthritis synovial fluid and blood. Clones linked to disease were reported to show significant enrichment in matched ankylosing spondylitis synovial fluid.

V lost 3 bases to trimming and J lost 5 bases, with 7 bases between them. Germline CDR1 is DFQATT and CDR2 is SNEGSKA (reference sequence). The CDR3 consists of 11 residues. Preparation of TCR beta libraries was done by quantitative 5'-RACE with molecular barcodes. MiXCR was run by TCRdb on the 5' RACE reads, yielding one entry per CDR3 protein. The data show about 350,000 distinct CDR3 sequences, around 20% seen once. Sample: blood, either unsorted or a sorted T cell fraction (not recorded which). The sequence derives from a male donor with ankylosing spondylitis or in good health (not recorded which). The rearrangement joins TRBV20-1 to TRBJ2-5, with no clear D. Here the CDR3 reads CSARTPETQYF. DNA of the CDR3: TGCAGTGCTAGGACCCCCGAGACCCAGTACTTC.